This T cell receptor (beta chain) was identified in a study of blood T cell repertoires in COVID-19. The V end was cut by 0 bases, the J end by 2 bases, with 13 bases between. There are 16 residues in the CDR3. Per the germline V gene, CDR1 is SGHRS and CDR2 is YFSETQ. In this sample, this clone turned up many times. Sequenced by immunoSEQ multiplex PCR; TCRdb stores in-frame clones only, minus some. The sample holds hundreds of thousands of clones; just under 85% are singletons and the top ten take about 4%. Source material: peripheral blood. The chain has TRBV5-1 and TRBJ2-3, with TRBD2 as a possible D gene (6 bases). The source is a woman aged 50 to 60 with active or convalescent COVID-19. Here the CDR3 DNA reads TGCGCCAGCAGCTTGGGAGGGACTCATACCACAGATACGCAGTATTTT. As protein: CASSLGGTHTTDTQYF.